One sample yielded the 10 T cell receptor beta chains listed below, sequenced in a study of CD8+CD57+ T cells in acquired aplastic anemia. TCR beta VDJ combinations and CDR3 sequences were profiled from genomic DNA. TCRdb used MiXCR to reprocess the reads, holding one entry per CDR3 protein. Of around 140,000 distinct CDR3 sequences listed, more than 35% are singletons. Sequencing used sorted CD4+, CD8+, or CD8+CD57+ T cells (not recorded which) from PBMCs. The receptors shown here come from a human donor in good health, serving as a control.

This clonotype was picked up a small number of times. The CDR3 reads CASSPPSGGAEGYTF. The CDR3 coding sequence is TGTGCCAGCTCACCACCGTCAGGAGGGGCTGAAGGCTACACCTTC. The chain recombines TRBV18 with TRBJ1-2; possible D gene TRBD1, 5 bases. The CDR3 is 15 residues long. Trimming cost V 0 bases and J 8 bases, with 16 bases left between them. CDR1 is KGHSH, CDR2 LQKENI, per germline.

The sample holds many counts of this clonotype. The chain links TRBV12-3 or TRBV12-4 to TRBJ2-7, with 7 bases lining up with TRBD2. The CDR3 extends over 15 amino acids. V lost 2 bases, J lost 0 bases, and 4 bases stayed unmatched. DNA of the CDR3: TGTGCCAGCAGTTTAACTAGCGTCAACTCCTACGAGCAGTACTTC. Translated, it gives CASSLTSVNSYEQYF.

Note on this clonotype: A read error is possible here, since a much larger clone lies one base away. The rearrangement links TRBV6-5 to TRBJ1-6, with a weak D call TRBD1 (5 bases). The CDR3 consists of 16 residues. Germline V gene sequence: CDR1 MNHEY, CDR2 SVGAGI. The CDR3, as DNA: TGTGCCAGCAGTTACGGGGAGGCAGGGCCTAATTCACCCCTCCGCTTT. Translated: CASSYGEAGPNSPLRF.

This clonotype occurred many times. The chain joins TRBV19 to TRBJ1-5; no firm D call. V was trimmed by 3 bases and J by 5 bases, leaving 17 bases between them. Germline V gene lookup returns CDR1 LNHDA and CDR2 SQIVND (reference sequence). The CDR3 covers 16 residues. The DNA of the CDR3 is TGTGCCAGTAGTATGCCAGCGAGGCCCGGGGATCAGCCCCAGCATTTT. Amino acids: CASSMPARPGDQPQHF.

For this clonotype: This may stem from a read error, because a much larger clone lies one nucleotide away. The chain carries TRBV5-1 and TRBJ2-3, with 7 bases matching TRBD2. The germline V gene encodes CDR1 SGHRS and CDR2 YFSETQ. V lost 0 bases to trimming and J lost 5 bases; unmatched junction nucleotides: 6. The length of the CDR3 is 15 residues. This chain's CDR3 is CASSLDGGSLDTQYF. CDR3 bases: TGCGCCAGCAGCTTGGACGGGGGGTCCCTAGATACGCAGTATTTT. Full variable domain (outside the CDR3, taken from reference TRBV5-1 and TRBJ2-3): KAGVTQTPRYLIKTRGQQVTLSCSPISGHRSVSWYQQTPGQGLQFLFEYFSETQRNKGNFPGRFSGRQFSNSRSEMNVSTLELGDSALYLCASSLDGGSLDTQYFGPGTRLTVL.

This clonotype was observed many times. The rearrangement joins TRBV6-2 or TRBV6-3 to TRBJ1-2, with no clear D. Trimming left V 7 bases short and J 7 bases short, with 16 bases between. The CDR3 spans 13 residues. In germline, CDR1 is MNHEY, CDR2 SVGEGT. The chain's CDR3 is CASTMDGAGGYTF. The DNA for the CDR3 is TGTGCCAGCACCATGGACGGTGCTGGTGGCTACACCTTC.

The CDR3 nucleotides are TGTGCCAGCAGCTTCCCACCAAAAGGGACAGGGGAAGGGGCAGATACGCAGTATTTT. Translated: CASSFPPKGTGEGADTQYF. The chain has TRBV7-6 and TRBJ2-3; 10 bases line up with TRBD1. Germline assignment: CDR1 SGHVS and CDR2 FNYEAQ. The J segment lost 4 bases and the V segment lost 3 bases, leaving 16 bases of the junction unmatched. The CDR3 consists of 19 residues.

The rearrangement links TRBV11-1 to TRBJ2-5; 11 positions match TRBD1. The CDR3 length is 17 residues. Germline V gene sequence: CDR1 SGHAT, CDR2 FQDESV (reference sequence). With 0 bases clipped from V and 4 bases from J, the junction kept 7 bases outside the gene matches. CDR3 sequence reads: CASSLARTGQGVETQYF. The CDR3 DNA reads TGTGCCAGCAGCTTAGCAAGGACGGGACAGGGGGTAGAGACCCAGTACTTC.

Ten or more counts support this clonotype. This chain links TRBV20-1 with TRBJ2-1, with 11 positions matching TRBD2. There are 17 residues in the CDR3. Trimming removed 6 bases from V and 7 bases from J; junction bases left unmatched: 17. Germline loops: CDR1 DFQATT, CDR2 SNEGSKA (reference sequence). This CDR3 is CSAEPGTSGGGGNEQFF. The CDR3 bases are TGCAGTGCGGAACCCGGGACTAGCGGAGGGGGCGGGAATGAGCAGTTCTTC.

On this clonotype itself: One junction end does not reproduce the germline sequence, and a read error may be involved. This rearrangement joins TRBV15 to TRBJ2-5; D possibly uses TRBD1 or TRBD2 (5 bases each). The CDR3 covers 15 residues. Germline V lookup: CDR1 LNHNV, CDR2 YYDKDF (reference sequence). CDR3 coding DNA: TGCGCCACCAGCAGAGATGGGGGTAGGATGGAGACCCAGTACTTC. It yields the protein CATSRDGGRMETQYF.